This passage covers 25 T cell receptor beta chains from one sample sequenced in a study of cytomegalovirus exposure and HLA in healthy donors (dated by TCRdb to 2016 to 2017). Receptors were amplified or captured by the immunoSEQ multiplex PCR assay. A mixture of 60 forward primers for TCR Vbeta segments and 13 reverse primers for TCR Jbeta segments was used in the multiplex PCR. The immuneACCESS repertoire file appears here via TCRdb, limited to in-frame rearrangements. These files lack a portion of the clones; in checked studies, under half of the deficit traces to unresolved V genes, and the cause of the others is not known. The sample table contains about 190,000 clones; only one count was recorded for around 85% of them. 1% of the sample is taken by the ten largest. Material: PBMCs. Receptor source: a boy between 2 and 10 years old in good health and CMV-seronegative.

The table lists this clone with a few counts. The chain has TRBV28 and TRBJ2-7, with 9 bases fitting TRBD2. CDR3 length equals 11 residues. J gave up 3 bases and V 10 bases, and 1 base lay outside the gene matches. From germline, CDR1 is MDHEN and CDR2 SYDVKM. CDR3 nucleotide sequence: TGTGCCACTAGCGGGGTCTACGAGCAGTACGTC. Translation: CATSGVYEQYV.

The genes are TRBV4-1 and TRBJ2-7, with 7 bases fitting TRBD1. Germline trimming cut 1 base from V and 0 bases from J; bases unmatched to any gene: 3. In germline, CDR1 is MGHRA, CDR2 YSYEKL. This CDR3 is built from 15 residues. The CDR3 sequence is CASSQVGGSSYEQYV. CDR3 sequence (DNA): TGCGCCAGCAGCCAAGTAGGGGGCAGCTCCTACGAGCAGTACGTC.

Only a few counts were recorded for this clone. V gene TRBV7-6 combines with J gene TRBJ1-1; no clear D. This CDR3 is built from 13 residues. Germline V gene sequence: CDR1 SGHVS, CDR2 FNYEAQ. V was clipped by 1 base and J by 4 bases, with 7 bases between them. As DNA, the CDR3 is TGTGCCAGCAGCTTAGAAGCGGGCACTGAAGCTTTCTTT. Translated: CASSLEAGTEAFF.

This rearrangement joins TRBV28 to TRBJ1-1; D is undetermined. The CDR3 totals 11 residues. V lost 8 bases and J 6 bases, leaving 10 bases between the germline ends. The germline gives CDR1 MDHEN, CDR2 SYDVKM. Written as DNA, the CDR3 is TGTGCCAGCCTCGAGTTTTCTGAAGCTTTCTTT. It encodes CASLEFSEAFF.

This clone was recorded a few times. The chain uses TRBV6-4 and TRBJ2-2; D perhaps matches TRBD2 (5 bases). The germline V gene encodes CDR1 MRHNA and CDR2 SNTAGT. The CDR3 sequence is 14 residues long. V was trimmed by 0 bases and J by 3 bases, leaving 5 bases between them. The CDR3 DNA reads as TGTGCCAGCAGTGACTCAGCGGACACCGGGGAGCTGTTTTTT. Its protein product is CASSDSADTGELFF.

The V and J genes are TRBV29-1 and TRBJ2-3, with D tentatively TRBD1 (5 bases). Trimming shortened V by 4 bases and J by 0 bases, and 11 bases separated the two germline ends. The CDR3 is made up of 14 amino acids. Germline lookup yields CDR1 SQVTM and CDR2 ANQGSEA. CDR3 protein: CSVVNQGSTDTQYF. CDR3 DNA: TGCAGCGTTGTAAACCAGGGTAGCACAGATACGCAGTATTTT.

This clone occurred a few times. The chain is built from TRBV5-1 and TRBJ2-1; 8 bases map to TRBD1. This CDR3 comprises 13 residues. The germline V gene has CDR1 SGHRS and CDR2 YFSETQ. Unmatched junction bases numbered 2, after V lost 3 bases and J lost 6 bases. CDR3 DNA: TGCGCCAGCAGCTCAGGACAGGGCAATGAGCAGTTCTTC. This gives the protein CASSSGQGNEQFF.

V and J are TRBV27 and TRBJ2-3; 12 nucleotides agree with TRBD2. The V segment lost 5 bases and the J segment 3 bases; nucleotides outside the gene matches: 0. The length of the CDR3 is 14 residues. From germline, CDR1 is MNHEY and CDR2 SMNVEV (reference sequence). The CDR3, as DNA: TGTGCCAGCAGTGGACTAGCGGGGACAGATACGCAGTATTTT. Protein sequence: CASSGLAGTDTQYF.

The chain has TRBV1 and TRBJ1-2; the listed D gene, TRBD1, was not tested against the DNA. TRBV1 is described as a pseudogene. The CDR3 covers 16 residues. In DNA form, the CDR3 reads TGCACCAGCAGCCAAGATAACAGGGGGCTCAACTATGGCTACACCTTC. Protein: CTSSQDNRGLNYGYTF.

J is TRBJ1-1 and V is TRBV9; 7 nucleotides match TRBD1. Germline V gene lookup returns CDR1 SGDLS and CDR2 YYNGEE. This CDR3 has 15 residues. Trimming took 3 bases from V and 2 from J; bases not matched to a gene: 7. The CDR3 DNA follows: TGTGCCAGCAGCGAGGGGACAGCTAGTAACACTGAAGCTTTCTTT. As protein: CASSEGTASNTEAFF.

This clone was detected once. The chain recombines TRBV6-5 with TRBJ1-2; possibly TRBD1 for D (6 bases). Trimming removed 6 bases at V and 3 bases at J, with 14 bases between. The CDR3 runs to 14 residues. CDR1 is MNHEY and CDR2 is SVGAGI in the germline V gene. CDR3 protein: CASRDTGTDYGYTF. In DNA form, the CDR3 reads TGTGCCAGCAGGGACACAGGGACGGACTATGGCTACACCTTC.

The rearrangement joins TRBV2 to TRBJ1-5, with D hard to call. CDR1 is SNHLY and CDR2 is FYNNEI in the germline V gene. The CDR3 consists of 13 residues. The V end lost 6 bases, the J end lost 7 bases, and 13 bases lay between the germline ends. CDR3 protein: CASSQNSGQPQHF. CDR3 bases: TGTGCCAGCAGCCAGAACTCGGGGCAGCCCCAGCATTTT. The whole variable domain, filled in from reference TRBV2 and TRBJ1-5, reads EPEVTQTPSHQVTQMGQEVILRCVPISNHLYFYWYRQILGQKVEFLVSFYNNEISEKSEIFDDQFSVERPDGSNFTLKIRSTKLEDSAMYFCASSQNSGQPQHFGDGTRLSIL.

The chain couples TRBV15 to TRBJ2-3; no clear D gene. Trimming left V 6 bases short and J 6 bases short, with 13 bases between. CDR3 length: 13 residues. From germline, CDR1 is LNHNV and CDR2 YYDKDF (reference sequence). CDR3 loop: CATSRGYLDTQYF. The CDR3 bases are TGTGCCACCAGTCGAGGATATTTGGATACGCAGTATTTT. Full variable domain (outside the CDR3, taken from reference TRBV15 and TRBJ2-3): DAMVIQNPRYQVTQFGKPVTLSCSQTLNHNVMYWYQQKSSQAPKLLFHYYDKDFNNEADTPDNFQSRRPNTSFCFLDIRSPGLGDTAMYLCATSRGYLDTQYFGPGTRLTVL.

The V call is TRBV15, the J call TRBJ2-5; D might be TRBD1 (5 bases). V lost 0 bases and J 5 bases, leaving 10 bases between the germline ends. This CDR3 spans 14 amino acids. The germline V gene has CDR1 LNHNV and CDR2 YYDKDF (reference sequence). CDR3 protein: CATSRDRAGETQYF. CDR3 DNA: TGTGCCACCAGCAGAGATCGAGCAGGGGAGACCCAGTACTTC. Looking up the rest from reference TRBV15 and TRBJ2-5 gives the full variable domain: DAMVIQNPRYQVTQFGKPVTLSCSQTLNHNVMYWYQQKSSQAPKLLFHYYDKDFNNEADTPDNFQSRRPNTSFCFLDIRSPGLGDTAMYLCATSRDRAGETQYFGPGTRLLVL.

In its sample, this clone was seen once. The chain joins TRBV11-3 to TRBJ1-1, with D maybe TRBD1 (5 bases). Trimming removed 2 bases at V and 1 base at J, with 14 bases between. The germline V gene encodes CDR1 SGHNT and CDR2 YENEEA. The CDR3 runs to 16 residues. The CDR3 nucleotides are TGTGCCAGCAGCTTAAGGGTGGGGGGAAAGAACACTGAAGCTTTCTTT. It is translated as CASSLRVGGKNTEAFF.

The chain is built from TRBV28 and TRBJ2-7; D may be TRBD1 (5 bases). Trimming removed 10 bases at V and 3 bases at J, with 13 bases between. The CDR3 runs to 12 residues. From germline, CDR1 is MDHEN and CDR2 SYDVKM. CDR3 DNA: TGTGCCACCGCAGGGCTGGGCTACGAGCAGTACGTC. This sequence encodes CATAGLGYEQYV.

V usage is TRBV6-1 and J usage is TRBJ2-5, with 10 nucleotides matching TRBD2. The germline V gene has CDR1 MNHNS and CDR2 SASEGT. The CDR3 is 16 residues long. V lost 4 bases to trimming and J lost 7 bases; unmatched junction nucleotides: 12. DNA of the CDR3: TGTGCCAGCAGTGGCGGACTAGCGGAGCCGTCGGGGACCCAGTACTTC. Protein sequence: CASSGGLAEPSGTQYF.

The gene calls are TRBV15 and TRBJ2-1; 11 bases line up with TRBD2. The germline V gene encodes CDR1 LNHNV and CDR2 YYDKDF (reference sequence). CDR3 size: 16 residues. V lost 5 bases and J lost 7; bases outside the gene matches: 10. DNA for the CDR3: TGTGCCACCAGCCGCGTTCCCGGGACTAGCGGTAATGAGCAGTTCTTC. This sequence encodes CATSRVPGTSGNEQFF.

This clone was recorded once. This chain connects TRBV5-4 to TRBJ1-6; D call uncertain. The CDR3 length is 14 residues. Trimming removed 7 bases at V and 7 bases at J, with 15 bases between. The germline V gene encodes CDR1 SGHNT and CDR2 YYREEE (reference sequence). Here the CDR3 DNA reads TGTGCCAGCTCGGCGGCGCGGAAGAATTCACCCCTCCACTTT. This sequence encodes CASSAARKNSPLHF.

This clone was recorded a few times. V usage is TRBV19 and J usage is TRBJ2-1; 9 bases agree with TRBD2. There are 14 residues in the CDR3. Losses at the gene ends were 4 bases for V and 10 bases for J; bases not matched to a gene: 8. Germline-derived CDR1 and CDR2 are LNHDA and SQIVND (reference sequence). CDR3 DNA: TGTGCCAGTAGTACGGGACTAGCCTCGTCGGAGCAGTTCTTC. Translating gives CASSTGLASSEQFF. Variable domain in full (rest from reference TRBV19 and TRBJ2-1): DGGITQSPKYLFRKEGQNVTLSCEQNLNHDAMYWYRQDPGQGLRLIYYSQIVNDFQKGDIAEGYSVSREKKESFPLTVTSAQKNPTAFYLCASSTGLASSEQFFGPGTRLTVL.

The V call is TRBV5-6, the J call TRBJ1-2; D gene ambiguous. Trimming cost V 5 bases and J 2 bases, with 13 bases left between them. CDR3 length: 14 amino acids. Per the germline V gene, CDR1 is SGHDT and CDR2 is YYEEEE. In DNA form, the CDR3 reads TGTGCCAGCAGGAGTTCGCTAAAGAACTATGGCTACACCTTC. Its protein product is CASRSSLKNYGYTF.

The rearrangement links TRBV2 to TRBJ2-7, with TRBD1 identical over 8 bases. Per germline, CDR1 SNHLY and CDR2 FYNNEI. The CDR3 is 13 amino acids. Unmatched junction bases numbered 8, after V lost 9 bases and J lost 4 bases. The DNA for the CDR3 is TGTGCCAGTAGGGGCAGGGGGCCGTACGAGCAGTACTTC. Translated, it gives CASRGRGPYEQYF.

The CDR3 DNA reads TGCGCCAGCAGCCTTGGGACAGTCCCCTACGAGCAGTACTTC. Its protein is CASSLGTVPYEQYF. This chain links TRBV5-1 with TRBJ2-7; 7 nucleotides align to TRBD1. The junction had 6 bases not matched to a gene; V was cut back by 4 bases and J by 2 bases. The CDR3 runs 14 residues. The germline V gene encodes CDR1 SGHRS and CDR2 YFSETQ.

The chain uses TRBV12-2 and TRBJ2-7; TRBD1, as called in the table, went unchecked against the DNA. TRBV12-2 is deemed a pseudogene. The CDR3 has 13 residues. CDR3 residues: CASRLANQGEQYF. In DNA, the CDR3 is TGTGCAAGTCGCTTAGCCAACCAGGGCGAGCAGTACTTC.

This CDR3 is CASLGTSGSYNEQFF. The CDR3 nucleotides read TGTGCCAGCCTAGGGACTAGCGGGAGCTACAATGAGCAGTTCTTC. V is TRBV18 and J is TRBJ2-1; 14 positions agree with TRBD2. The CDR3 is 15 residues long. Germline CDR1 KGHSH, CDR2 LQKENI. The V segment lost 8 bases and the J segment 3 bases; nucleotides outside the gene matches: 3.